The source of this T cell receptor beta chain is a study of T-cell reconstitution after alpha-beta-depleted transplantation in children. The study's findings and limits: Reportedly, alpha-beta T cells present about two months post-transplant originated from several hundred expanded clones of graft origin.

Ten or more counts support this clonotype. The antigen is not known. Trimming removed 0 bases at V and 1 base at J, with 7 bases between. The CDR3 is made up of 14 amino acids. Germline V gives CDR1 SGHTA, CDR2 FQGNSA. For TCRbeta, the library was prepared with unique molecular identifiers. TCRdb reprocessed the PCR reads via MiXCR and lists one record per CDR3 protein. The sample includes 4,200 or so distinct CDR3 sequences, 24% of them seen just once. V and J are TRBV7-2 and TRBJ2-7; TRBD2 is a possible D gene (5 bases). The sequence was obtained from a boy in the first two years of life who had a stem cell transplant for acute myeloid leukemia, so the T cells may come from the graft donor. This specimen was PBMCs, mostly from graft donor cells, taken 60 days after TCRalphabeta/CD19-depleted stem cell transplant. The CDR3 bases are TGTGCCAGCAGCTTAGCGGGGAGATCCTACGAGCAGTACTTC. Translation: CASSLAGRSYEQYF.